One T cell receptor beta chain is described in this entry. The entry originates in a study of blood T cell repertoires in COVID-19. The method was immunoSEQ multiplex PCR; TCRdb's version includes in-frame clones alone and lacks a portion of them. The sample contains 150,000 to 200,000 clones, 87% of which appear only once. Trimming cost V 3 bases and J 1 base, with 13 bases left between them. Germline V gene sequence: CDR1 DFQATT, CDR2 SNEGSKA (reference sequence). This CDR3 has 14 residues. The sequencing sample was made of peripheral blood. The receptor was isolated from a woman in her forties or fifties with acute or convalescent COVID-19. The genes are TRBV20-1 and TRBJ2-7; perhaps TRBD2 as D (6 bases). This CDR3 is CSASGRELSYEQYF. CDR3 in DNA: TGCAGTGCTAGTGGACGGGAGTTGTCCTACGAGCAGTACTTC.